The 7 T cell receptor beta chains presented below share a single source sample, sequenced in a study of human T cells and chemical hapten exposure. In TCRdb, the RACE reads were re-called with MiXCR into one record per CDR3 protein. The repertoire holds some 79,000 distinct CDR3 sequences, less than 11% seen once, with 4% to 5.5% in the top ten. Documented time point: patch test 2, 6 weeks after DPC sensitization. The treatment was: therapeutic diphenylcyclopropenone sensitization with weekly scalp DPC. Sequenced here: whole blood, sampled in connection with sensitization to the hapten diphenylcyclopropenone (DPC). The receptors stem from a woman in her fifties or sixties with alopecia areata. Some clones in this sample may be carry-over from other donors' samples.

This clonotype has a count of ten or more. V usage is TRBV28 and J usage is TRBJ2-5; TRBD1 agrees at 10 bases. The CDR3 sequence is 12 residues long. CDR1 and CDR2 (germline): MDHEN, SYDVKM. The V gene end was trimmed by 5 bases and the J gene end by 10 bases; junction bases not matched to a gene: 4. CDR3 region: CASSKTGGDQYF. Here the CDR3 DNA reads TGTGCCAGCAGTAAGACAGGGGGCGACCAGTACTTC.

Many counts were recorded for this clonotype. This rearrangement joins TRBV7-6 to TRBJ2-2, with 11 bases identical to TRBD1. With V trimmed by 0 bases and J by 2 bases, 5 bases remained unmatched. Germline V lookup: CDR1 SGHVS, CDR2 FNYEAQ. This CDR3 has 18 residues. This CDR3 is CASSLATGTGGNTGELFF. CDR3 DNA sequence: TGTGCCAGCAGCTTAGCGACCGGGACAGGGGGTAACACCGGGGAGCTGTTTTTT.

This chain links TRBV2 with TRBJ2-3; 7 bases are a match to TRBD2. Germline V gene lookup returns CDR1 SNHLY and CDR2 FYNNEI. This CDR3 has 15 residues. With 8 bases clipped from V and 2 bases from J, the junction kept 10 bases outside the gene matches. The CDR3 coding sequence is TGTGCCAGCTGGAGCGGGAATGACGACACAGATACGCAGTATTTT. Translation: CASWSGNDDTDTQYF.

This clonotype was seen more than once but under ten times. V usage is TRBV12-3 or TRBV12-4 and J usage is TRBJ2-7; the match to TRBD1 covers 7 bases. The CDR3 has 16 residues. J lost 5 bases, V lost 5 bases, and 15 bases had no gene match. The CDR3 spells CASSPPPGTVENEQYF. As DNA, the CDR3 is TGTGCCAGCAGTCCCCCCCCCGGGACAGTGGAGAACGAGCAGTACTTC.

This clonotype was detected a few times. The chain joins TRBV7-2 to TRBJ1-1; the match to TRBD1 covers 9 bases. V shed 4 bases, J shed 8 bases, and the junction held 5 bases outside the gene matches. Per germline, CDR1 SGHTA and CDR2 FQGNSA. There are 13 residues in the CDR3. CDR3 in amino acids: CASSSLQGAEAFF. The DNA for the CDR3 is TGTGCCAGCAGCTCGTTACAGGGGGCCGAAGCTTTCTTT.

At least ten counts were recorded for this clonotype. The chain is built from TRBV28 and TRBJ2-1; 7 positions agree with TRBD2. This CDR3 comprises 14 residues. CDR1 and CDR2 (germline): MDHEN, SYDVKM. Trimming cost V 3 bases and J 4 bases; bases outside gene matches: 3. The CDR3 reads CASSLPSGYNEQFF. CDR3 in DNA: TGTGCCAGCAGTTTGCCTAGCGGATACAATGAGCAGTTCTTC.

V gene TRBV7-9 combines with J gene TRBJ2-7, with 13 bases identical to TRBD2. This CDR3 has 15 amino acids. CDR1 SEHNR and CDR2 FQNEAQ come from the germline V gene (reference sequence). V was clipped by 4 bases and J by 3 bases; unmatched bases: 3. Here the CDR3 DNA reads TGTGCCAGCAGCTCGTGGACTAGCGGGAGCTACGAGCAGTACTTC. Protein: CASSSWTSGSYEQYF.